This T cell receptor (beta chain) emerged from a study of blood T cell repertoires in COVID-19. Repertoires were generated with immunoSEQ multiplex PCR, while TCRdb's copy carries only in-frame clones and drops some. The table records 150,000 to 200,000 clones, around 82% of them present only once. Germline V gives CDR1 SEHNR, CDR2 FQNEAQ (reference sequence). With 5 bases removed from V and 10 bases from J, the gap between germline ends came to 18 bases. The CDR3 covers 14 residues. This clonotype originated in a middle-aged woman with COVID-19, enrolled during active disease. This chain connects TRBV7-9 to TRBJ2-1; D is perhaps TRBD2 (6 bases). The sample was peripheral blood. The CDR3 sequence is CASSPGGSGTEQFF. DNA for the CDR3: TGTGCCAGCAGCCCCGGCGGTAGCGGTACGGAGCAGTTCTTC.